This T cell receptor (beta chain) was identified in a study of T cells in localized non-small cell lung cancer. Findings and limits, study-wide: Adjacent lung had a median approximately 57 of the 100 largest tumor clones. Maximal T cell clonality occurred in uninvolved adjacent lung, with tumor ranking below it.

TCRdb's copy holds only in-frame clones and misses some; the assay was immunoSEQ multiplex PCR. The top ten clones hold about 20% of a sample with 55,000 to 65,000 clones, 70% to 90% of them seen once. On this clone itself: Its antigen is unidentified.

This specimen consisted of peripheral blood, obtained before any cancer treatment. This TCR was sampled from a man aged 40 to 69 with stage I squamous cell lung carcinoma.

CDR3 region: CASSLDREAFF. In nucleotides, the CDR3 is TGTGCCAGCTCACTAGACAGAGAAGCTTTCTTT. The chain uses TRBV18 and TRBJ1-1, with D possibly matching TRBD1 (5 bases). Deletions cut 4 bases from V and 8 bases from J, with 8 bases between. The CDR3 sequence is 11 residues long. The V gene's germline CDR1 is KGHSH and CDR2 LQKENI.